This T cell receptor beta chain came from a study of shared clonotypes between healthy human individuals. In the CD4+ fraction, cells were divided into CD45RA+ naive and CD45RA-negative memory subsets. The study, taken as a whole, reports: Sharing across four donors was highest in naive CD4 (roughly 5%) and lowest in memory CD8 (around 0.4%). Limited genetic and exposure-history diversity came from having few donors. In the sorted subsets, rarefaction showed sequencing was incomplete despite large depth.

Method: immunoSEQ multiplex PCR; TCRdb's copy keeps in-frame clones and lacks some. The data hold roughly 530,000 clones, with 96% observed a single time. Worth noting for this clone: Its antigen remains unknown.

The TCR was taken from a woman in her 30s in good health. Sequencing input: naive CD4+ T cells sorted from blood. Subset given: CD45RA+ positively selected.

CDR3 loop: CASSLAAPTGMSAEQYF. The CDR3 nucleotides are TGCGCCAGCAGCTTGGCAGCCCCGACAGGAATGTCTGCCGAGCAGTACTTC. The rearrangement uses TRBV5-1 and TRBJ2-7, with D perhaps matching TRBD1 (6 bases). Germline CDR1 is SGHRS and CDR2 is YFSETQ. Trimming took off 0 bases at V and 6 bases at J, with 22 bases between the two ends. The CDR3 is 17 amino acids.